This T cell receptor beta chain emerged from a study of breast tumors, draining lymph nodes, adjacent tissues (dated by TCRdb to about 2016). Some background on the complete study: Breast cancer patients provided tumor, adjacent nontumor tissue and axillary lymph nodes, and the study compared the TCR beta repertoires across these three sources. The study aimed to assess the relationships and possible T-cell exchange between tumor, surrounding tissue and draining lymph node repertoires in human breast cancer.

With regard to this clonotype: No antigen is known for it. There are no base qualities to consult, and no much larger clone falls within one base.

For sequencing, an Illumina HiSeq 2000 was employed. Multiplex PCR amplification was used to generate the TCR beta chain libraries. The amplified TCR beta chain products were analyzed by high-throughput sequencing. Clones were called with MiXCR by TCRdb after fastp trimmed the public reads at Q25, and only in-frame beta chains were retained. Every distinct CDR3 protein forms one entry, paired with its most common genes and DNA. Here the sample has tens of thousands of distinct CDR3 sequences; 35% to 45% occur a single time. The ten most abundant clones make up approximately 10% of the sample. The research as a whole found: The data were judged consistent with most tumor T cells deriving from the lymph node and then expanding within tumor tissue. Tumors showed preferential V and J gene usage, and their T-cell repertoire diversity fell below that of lymph nodes yet above that of nontumor tissue. The similarity between tumor and nontumor tissue repertoires was significantly greater in luminal-like breast cancer than in basal-like breast cancer. The conclusion that tumor T cells originate in lymph nodes was presented as consistent with a hypothesis rather than as directly demonstrated.

V lost 4 bases and J lost 7 bases; the stretch between them is 4 bases long. Via the germline V gene, CDR1 is KGHSH and CDR2 LQKENI. The CDR3 has 11 amino acids, counting the end cysteine and phenylalanine. Only the CDR3 region is kept as DNA, spanning 33 bases read in frame from base 1. This sequence uses TRBV18 and TRBJ1-4; too little of a D gene remains to name it. The sequenced sample consisted of breast tumor tissue. The origin of this receptor is a female donor with breast cancer. Some clones in this sample may be carry-over from other donors' samples. The DNA sequence is TGTGCCAGCTCACAGGGTGAAAAACTGTTTTTT. It encodes CASSQGEKLFF.